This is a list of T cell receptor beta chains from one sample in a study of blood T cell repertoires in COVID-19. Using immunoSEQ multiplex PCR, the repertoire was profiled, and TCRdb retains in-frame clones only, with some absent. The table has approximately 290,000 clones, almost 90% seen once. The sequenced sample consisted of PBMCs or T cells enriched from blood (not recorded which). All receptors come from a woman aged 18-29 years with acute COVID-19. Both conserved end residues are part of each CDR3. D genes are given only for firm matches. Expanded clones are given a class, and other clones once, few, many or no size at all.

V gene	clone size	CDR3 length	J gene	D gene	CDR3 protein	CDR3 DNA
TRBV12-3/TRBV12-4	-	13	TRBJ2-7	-	CASSAGGIYEQYF	TGTGCCAGCAGCGCAGGGGGGATATACGAGCAGTACTTC
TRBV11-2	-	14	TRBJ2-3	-	CASSLLARRDTQYF	TGTGCCAGCAGCTTATTGGCTAGAAGGGATACGCAGTATTTT
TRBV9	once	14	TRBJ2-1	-	CASSSGPQRNEQFF	TGTGCCAGCAGCTCAGGGCCTCAACGCAATGAGCAGTTCTTC
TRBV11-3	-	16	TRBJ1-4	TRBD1	CASSSNRDRSYEKLFF	TGTGCCAGCAGCTCCAACCGGGACAGGAGTTATGAAAAACTGTTTTTT
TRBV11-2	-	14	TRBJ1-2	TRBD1	CASSPQGYAPGYTF	TGTGCCAGCAGCCCACAGGGGTACGCTCCTGGCTACACCTTC
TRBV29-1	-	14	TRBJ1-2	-	CSGLLGVANYGYTF	TGCAGCGGACTACTCGGGGTCGCCAACTATGGCTACACCTTC
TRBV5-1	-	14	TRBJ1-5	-	CASSSTGPNQPQHF	TGCGCCAGCAGCTCTACAGGACCCAATCAGCCCCAGCATTTT
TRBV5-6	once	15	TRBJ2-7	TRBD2	CASSSPGTSVVEQYF	TGTGCCAGCAGCTCGCCCGGGACTAGCGTGGTCGAGCAGTACTTC
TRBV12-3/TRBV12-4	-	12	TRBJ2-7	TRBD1	CASSDRVHEQYF	TGTGCCAGCAGTGACAGGGTCCACGAGCAGTACTTC
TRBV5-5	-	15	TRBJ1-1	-	CASSLMGMGGTEAFF	TGTGCCAGCAGCTTAATGGGTATGGGGGGCACTGAAGCTTTCTTT
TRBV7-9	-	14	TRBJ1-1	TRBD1	CASSLADRGSEAFF	TGTGCCAGCAGCTTAGCGGACAGGGGGTCTGAAGCTTTCTTT
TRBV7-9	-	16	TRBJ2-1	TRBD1	CASSHTDRGLYNEQFF	TGTGCCAGCAGCCATACCGACAGGGGGTTATACAATGAGCAGTTCTTC
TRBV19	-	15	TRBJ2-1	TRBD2	CASSPGTSGSHEQFF	TGTGCCAGTAGCCCTGGGACTAGCGGGTCGCATGAGCAGTTCTTC
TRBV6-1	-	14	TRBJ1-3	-	CASSDGASGNTIYF	TGTGCCAGCAGTGACGGAGCATCCGGAAACACCATATATTTT
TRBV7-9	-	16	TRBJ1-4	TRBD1	CASSPYPDRGHEKLFF	TGTGCCAGCAGCCCTTACCCGGACAGGGGGCACGAAAAACTGTTTTTT
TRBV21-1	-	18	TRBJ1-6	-	CASSKSYVCGTGGSPLHF	-
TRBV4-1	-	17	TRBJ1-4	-	CASSPSVRRSTNEKLFF	TGCGCCAGCAGCCCCAGCGTCCGGCGATCAACTAATGAAAAACTGTTTTTT
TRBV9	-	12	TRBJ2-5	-	CASSVATGTQYF	TGTGCCAGCAGCGTAGCTACGGGGACCCAGTACTTC
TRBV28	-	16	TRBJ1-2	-	CAIPRRRDSRRDGYTF	TGTGCCATCCCACGCCGACGGGACTCTCGGAGGGATGGCTACACCTTC
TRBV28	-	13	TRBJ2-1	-	CASRLVSYNEQFF	TGTGCCAGCAGACTAGTGTCCTACAATGAGCAGTTCTTC
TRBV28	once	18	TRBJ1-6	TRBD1	CASSLYQSPTGAPSPLHF	TGTGCCAGCAGTTTGTATCAGTCTCCGACAGGGGCCCCCTCACCCCTCCACTTT
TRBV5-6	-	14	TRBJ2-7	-	CASSLWGRSYEQYF	TGTGCCAGCAGCTTATGGGGGCGCTCCTACGAGCAGTACTTC
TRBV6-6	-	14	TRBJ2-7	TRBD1	CASSSRDRGGEQYF	TGTGCCAGCAGTTCCCGGGACAGGGGGGGAGAGCAGTACTTC
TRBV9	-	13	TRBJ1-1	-	CASSGQDGNKAFF	TGTGCCAGCAGCGGGCAGGACGGGAACAAAGCTTTCTTT
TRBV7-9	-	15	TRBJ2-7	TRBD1	CASSFGRDRHYEQYF	TGTGCCAGCAGCTTTGGTCGGGACAGGCACTACGAGCAGTACTTC
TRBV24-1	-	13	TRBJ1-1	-	CATRGALNTEAFF	TGTGCCACCAGGGGGGCGTTGAACACTGAAGCTTTCTTT
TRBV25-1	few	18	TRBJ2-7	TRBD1	CASSESEGTGTGVYEQYF	TGTGCCAGCAGTGAATCGGAAGGAACCGGGACAGGGGTCTACGAGCAGTACTTC